This T cell receptor beta chain was identified during a study of blood T cell repertoires in COVID-19. Study-level information: The samples span acute and convalescent COVID-19 from the United States, Italy and Spain.

In the authors' workflow: Nucleated cell number was recorded as an estimate derived from reference gene primer amplification. TCRdb keeps only in-frame clones here, not all; method: immunoSEQ multiplex PCR. V, J and clone size were drawn from that table, and D and trimming were deduced from the DNA. The sample holds about 30,000 clones, around 95% seen once. CDR1 and CDR2 from the germline V gene are SGHRS and YFSETQ. The CDR3 contains 15 residues. The V end lost 5 bases, the J end lost 0 bases, and 12 bases lay between the germline ends. The gene calls are TRBV5-1 and TRBJ1-3, with no clear D. The sequenced sample was peripheral blood. The receptor comes from a human donor with active COVID-19. The donor label of this sample is uncertain. CDR3 bases: TGCGCCAGCAGGGCTGACGGGTTCTCTGGAAACACCATATATTTT. This codes for CASRADGFSGNTIYF. The full variable domain, its missing parts supplied by reference TRBV5-1 and TRBJ1-3, is KAGVTQTPRYLIKTRGQQVTLSCSPISGHRSVSWYQQTPGQGLQFLFEYFSETQRNKGNFPGRFSGRQFSNSRSEMNVSTLELGDSALYLCASRADGFSGNTIYFGEGSWLTVV.